The 19 T cell receptor beta chains presented below share a single source sample, sequenced in a study of blood T cell repertoires in COVID-19. The data were produced by immunoSEQ multiplex PCR, yet TCRdb's version contains in-frame clones alone and is incomplete. The sample carries 300,000 to 350,000 clones, about 86% recorded once. The material sequenced was peripheral blood. The receptors come from a man aged 30 to 39 with active or convalescent COVID-19.

The V and J genes are TRBV9 and TRBJ2-3; 8 nucleotides line up with TRBD2. Per germline, CDR1 SGDLS and CDR2 YYNGEE. The trim removed 4 bases at V and 3 bases at J, leaving 10 bases unmatched. This CDR3 is built from 16 residues. The chain's CDR3 is CASSPPQRGSTDTQYF. CDR3 DNA sequence: TGTGCCAGCAGCCCCCCTCAGCGGGGGTCGACAGATACGCAGTATTTT.

With regard to this clone: Other DNA sequences in this sample translate to the same CDR3. The rearrangement uses TRBV6-5 and TRBJ2-7; 9 bases fit TRBD1. The CDR3 covers 12 residues. Germline values: CDR1 MNHEY, CDR2 SVGAGI. V trimming: 8 bases; J trimming: 2 bases; junction bases outside the gene matches: 1. As DNA, the CDR3 is TGTGCCAGCCGGGACAGGGCCTACGAGCAGTACTTC. Translation: CASRDRAYEQYF.

This chain links TRBV19 with TRBJ1-6, with D possibly TRBD1 on 6 matching bases. Germline lookup yields CDR1 LNHDA and CDR2 SQIVND (reference sequence). This CDR3 contains 13 residues. Deletions cut 8 bases from V and 8 bases from J, with 13 bases between. CDR3 coding DNA: TGTGCCAGTTGGTCACAGGGAGATTCACCCCTCCACTTT. Protein product: CASWSQGDSPLHF.

The chain joins TRBV28 to TRBJ1-2, with 7 bases lining up with TRBD1. This CDR3 spans 12 amino acids. The germline gives CDR1 MDHEN, CDR2 SYDVKM. After removal of 6 bases from V and 8 bases from J, the junction contained 6 bases not matched to a gene. The CDR3 is CASRSTGPGYTF. DNA for the CDR3: TGTGCCAGCAGGTCGACAGGGCCCGGCTACACCTTC.

V gene TRBV7-3 combines with J gene TRBJ1-2, with a weak D call TRBD1 (5 bases). CDR1 and CDR2 (germline): SGHTA, FQGTGA. Trimming cost V 5 bases and J 5 bases, with 15 bases left between them. The CDR3 spans 14 residues. CDR3 bases: TGTGCCAGCAGCCCCCGACAGCGGGGTTATGGCTACACCTTC. Translation: CASSPRQRGYGYTF. The variable domain in full, with the rest retrieved from reference TRBV7-3 and TRBJ1-2, is GAGVSQTPSNKVTEKGKYVELRCDPISGHTALYWYRQSLGQGPEFLIYFQGTGAADDSGLPNDRFFAVRPEGSVSTLKIQRTERGDSAVYLCASSPRQRGYGYTFGSGTRLTVV.

Worth noting for this clone: At one end, the junction sequence differs from germline, possibly due to a read error. This sequence joins TRBV6-5 and TRBJ2-1; TRBD2 matches at 7 bases. CDR3 size: 16 residues. The germline gives CDR1 MNHEY, CDR2 SVGAGI. The CDR3 here is CANSYAAGLAYNEQFF. Here the CDR3 DNA reads TGTGCCAACAGTTACGCAGCCGGACTAGCCTACAATGAGCAGTTCTTC.

The rearrangement links TRBV28 to TRBJ1-1; D may be TRBD1 (5 bases). V was shortened by 1 base and J by 6 bases, with 15 bases between the two germline ends. Looked up from germline, CDR1 is MDHEN and CDR2 is SYDVKM. This CDR3 is 15 amino acids long. CDR3 protein: CASSLSVRGSPEAFF. The CDR3 nucleotides are TGTGCCAGCAGTTTATCGGTAAGGGGAAGCCCTGAAGCTTTCTTT.

For the CDR3, the DNA is TGTGCCAGCAGCCCACTTGGGACAGTCTACACCTTC. Its translation: CASSPLGTVYTF. The rearrangement links TRBV9 to TRBJ1-2, with 7 bases identical to TRBD1. Germline V gives CDR1 SGDLS, CDR2 YYNGEE. V was clipped by 4 bases and J by 10 bases; unmatched bases: 7. The CDR3 runs to 12 residues.

V is TRBV29-1 and J is TRBJ2-5; 7 positions agree with TRBD2. The germline gives CDR1 SQVTM, CDR2 ANQGSEA. There are 15 residues in the CDR3. V was clipped by 4 bases and J by 4 bases; unmatched bases: 12. Here the CDR3 DNA reads TGCAGCGTTGGGGCGGGGGTCTTCGAGGTAGAGACCCAGTACTTC. This sequence encodes CSVGAGVFEVETQYF.

This clone was seen just once. The chain carries TRBV30 and TRBJ2-7; D is possibly TRBD1 (6 bases). Trimming removed 6 bases from V and 0 bases from J, with 12 bases in between. There are 13 residues in the CDR3. The germline CDR1 and CDR2 sequences are GTSNPN and SVGIG (reference sequence). The CDR3: CACLTGNSYEQYF. CDR3 in DNA: TGTGCCTGTTTGACAGGAAACTCCTACGAGCAGTACTTC. The variable domain in full, with the rest retrieved from reference TRBV30 and TRBJ2-7, is SQTIHQWPATLVQPVGSPLSLECTVEGTSNPNLYWYRQAAGRGLQLLFYSVGIGQISSEVPQNLSASRPQDRQFILSSKKLLLSDSGFYLCACLTGNSYEQYFGPGTRLTVT.

This CDR3 is CSVNSRRADTQYF. DNA for the CDR3: TGCAGCGTTAATTCCCGGAGGGCAGATACGCAGTATTTT. The rearrangement joins TRBV29-1 to TRBJ2-3, with a weak D call TRBD2 (6 bases). Looked up from germline, CDR1 is SQVTM and CDR2 is ANQGSEA. The V gene lost 5 bases and the J gene lost 4 bases, with 13 bases spanning the gap. The CDR3 consists of 13 residues.

The V gene is TRBV10-3, the J gene TRBJ2-5; possible D gene TRBD2, 5 bases. The CDR3 covers 14 residues. CDR1 and CDR2 from the germline V gene are ENHRY and SYGVKD. V shed 0 bases and J shed 5 bases, with 10 bases lying between them. The CDR3, as DNA: TGTGCCATCAGTGAGTCAAGGGAGCTGGAGACCCAGTACTTC. Protein product: CAISESRELETQYF.

The chain carries TRBV6-5 and TRBJ2-7; 9 bases map to TRBD2. The CDR3 sequence is 15 residues long. The V segment lost 5 bases and the J segment 0 bases; nucleotides outside the gene matches: 5. Germline CDR1 reads MNHEY; CDR2 reads SVGAGI. As DNA, the CDR3 is TGTGCCAGCAGTCCAGCGGGGGGCCGCTCCTACGAGCAGTACTTC. Translation: CASSPAGGRSYEQYF.

This chain links TRBV10-3 with TRBJ1-5, with 8 bases aligning to TRBD1. CDR1 ENHRY and CDR2 SYGVKD come from the germline V gene. The CDR3 has 14 residues. V shed 5 bases and J 3 bases; nucleotides not matched to a gene: 3. In DNA, the CDR3 is TGTGCCATCAGTAGGACAGGGATCAATCAGCCCCAGCATTTT. Protein product: CAISRTGINQPQHF.

The V gene is TRBV12-3 or TRBV12-4, the J gene TRBJ2-5, with no clear D. The CDR3 is 13 amino acids. V lost 3 bases, J lost 4 bases, and 9 bases lay in between. The CDR3 here is CASSFSSRETQYF. CDR3 in DNA: TGTGCCAGCAGTTTTTCGTCGCGAGAGACCCAGTACTTC.

This sequence joins TRBV4-3 and TRBJ2-7, with 7 bases matching TRBD2. This CDR3 has 15 residues. Germline CDR1 reads LGHNA; CDR2 reads YSLEER. J was trimmed by 5 bases and V by 3 bases; bases with no gene match: 10. CDR3 nucleotide sequence: TGCGCCAGCAGCCACGGGACTACCCCATTCAACGAGCAGTACTTC. Translation gives CASSHGTTPFNEQYF.

The V call is TRBV7-9, the J call TRBJ2-7, with 7 bases identical to TRBD1. Looked up from germline, CDR1 is SEHNR and CDR2 is FQNEAQ (reference sequence). The CDR3 is 14 amino acids. With 6 bases clipped from V and 0 bases from J, the junction kept 5 bases outside the gene matches. The DNA for the CDR3 is TGTGCCAGCAGTTCGGACAGGACCTCCTACGAGCAGTACTTC. Translation gives CASSSDRTSYEQYF.

The rearrangement joins TRBV3-1 (or the pseudogene TRBV3-2) to TRBJ1-4; D unresolved. The V and J ends lost 3 bases and 0 bases respectively, with 8 bases between them. CDR3 length: 15 residues. Per the germline V gene, CDR1 is LGHDT and CDR2 is YNNKEL (reference sequence). The CDR3 is CASSHRGTTNEKLFF. Here the CDR3 DNA reads TGTGCCAGCAGCCACCGGGGTACAACTAATGAAAAACTGTTTTTT.

The genes are TRBV19 and TRBJ1-2, with 8 bases matching TRBD1. CDR3 length: 13 amino acids. Unmatched junction bases numbered 8, after V lost 8 bases and J lost 6 bases. From germline, CDR1 is LNHDA and CDR2 SQIVND (reference sequence). As DNA, the CDR3 is TGTGCCAGTTCCCAGGACAGGGATGATGGCTACACCTTC. This encodes CASSQDRDDGYTF. The full variable domain, its missing parts supplied by reference TRBV19 and TRBJ1-2, is DGGITQSPKYLFRKEGQNVTLSCEQNLNHDAMYWYRQDPGQGLRLIYYSQIVNDFQKGDIAEGYSVSREKKESFPLTVTSAQKNPTAFYLCASSQDRDDGYTFGSGTRLTVV.